This T cell receptor (beta chain) stems from a study of shared clonotypes between healthy human individuals. For each subset, genomic DNA was distributed in equal portions over several immunoSEQ plates. Clones were sequenced by immunoSEQ multiplex PCR, and TCRdb holds only the in-frame ones, with some missing. The table includes some 120,000 clones, around 68% detected once. Per the germline V gene, CDR1 is SGHTA and CDR2 is FQGNSA. There are 14 residues in the CDR3. The V end lost 1 base, the J end lost 5 bases, and 12 bases lay between the germline ends. This receptor was identified in a woman younger than 45 in good health. V usage is TRBV7-2 and J usage is TRBJ2-7; a weak D match, TRBD1 (5 bases). Sample: memory CD8+ T cells sorted from blood. Subset indicated: CD45RO+ cells pooled with CCR7-negative TemRA cells. CDR3 in DNA: TGTGCCAGCAGCTTAGGTCCGACAGACGACGAGCAGTACTTC. Translated: CASSLGPTDDEQYF.